The T cell receptor beta chain described here comes from a study of regulatory and conventional T cells in RAG deficiency. Findings and caveats of the study: Treg unique TCR beta sequences were 80 to 100-fold fewer in Omenn syndrome and CID/AS patients than controls.

This table comes from immunoSEQ multiplex PCR, and its TCRdb copy is limited to in-frame clones, with some not included. The sample has around 37,000 clones, about 88% seen once. In regard to this clone: Its antigen remains unidentified.

The junction had 3 bases not matched to a gene; V was cut back by 3 bases and J by 1 base. The CDR3 length is 16 residues. Germline CDR1 and CDR2: SGHAT and FQNNGV. This same sample was also part of a study on regulatory T cells. According to that study: The PCR used 52 TRBV and 13 TRBJ primers.

The sequence was collected from a human donor in good health. The V gene is TRBV11-2, the J gene TRBJ2-1, with 10 nucleotides matching TRBD2. The sample consisted of CD8+ T cells sorted from blood. The DNA for the CDR3 is TGTGCCAGCAGCTTGGAAGCGGGAGGGTCCTACAATGAGCAGTTCTTC. Residues: CASSLEAGGSYNEQFF.